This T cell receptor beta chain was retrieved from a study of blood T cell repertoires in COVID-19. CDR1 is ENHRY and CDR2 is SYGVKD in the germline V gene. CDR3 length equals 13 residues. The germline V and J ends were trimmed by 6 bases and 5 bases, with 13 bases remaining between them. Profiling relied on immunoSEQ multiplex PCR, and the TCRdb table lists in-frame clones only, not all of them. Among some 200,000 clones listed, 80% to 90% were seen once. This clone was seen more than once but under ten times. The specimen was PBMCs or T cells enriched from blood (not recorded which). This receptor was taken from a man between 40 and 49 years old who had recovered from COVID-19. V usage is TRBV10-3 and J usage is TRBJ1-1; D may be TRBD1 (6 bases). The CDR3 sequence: CAISSGVVTEAFF. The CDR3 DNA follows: TGTGCCATCAGCTCAGGGGTAGTTACTGAAGCTTTCTTT.